This T cell receptor (beta chain) was retrieved from a study of OX40 agonist ivuxolimab in advanced cancers. Study-level information: Patients were infused with ivuxolimab every 2 weeks at 0.01 to 10 mg/kg.

Here immunoSEQ multiplex PCR was the method, and the copy in TCRdb shows in-frame clones only, minus some. The top ten clones hold 0.95% to 1.5% of a sample with under 70,000 clones, more than 80% of them seen once. The sampling schedule covered blood at baseline, cycle 4 day 1, and cycle 7 day 1. Between the trimmed V and J ends, which lost 6 bases and 2 bases, there was a span of 13 bases. The CDR3 loop spans 14 amino acids. The germline CDR1 and CDR2 sequences are SGHKS and YYEKEE (reference sequence). This chain connects TRBV5-5 to TRBJ2-3; D may be TRBD2 (6 bases). This material consisted of CD4+ or CD8+ T cells sorted from blood, taken in a trial of the OX40 agonist ivuxolimab. The source is an adult with an advanced solid tumor such as melanoma, head and neck, liver or kidney cancer. CDR3: CASTALAVTDTQYF. DNA for the CDR3: TGTGCCAGCACCGCACTAGCTGTCACAGATACGCAGTATTTT.